The 9 T cell receptor beta chains given below trace back to one sample, sequenced in a study of blood T cell repertoires in COVID-19. Generated by immunoSEQ multiplex PCR, the TCRdb table keeps only in-frame clones and is missing some. The sample carries about 150,000 clones, more than 85% recorded once. The source material was peripheral blood. The receptors shown here come from a woman in her 70s with acute or convalescent COVID-19.

V is TRBV7-9 and J is TRBJ2-7, with a tentative D call TRBD1 (6 bases). Per germline, CDR1 SEHNR and CDR2 FQNEAQ (reference sequence). The V end lost 5 bases, the J end lost 2 bases, and 28 bases lay between the germline ends. There are 19 residues in the CDR3. CDR3 nucleotides: TGTGCCAGCAGCAAAGATACTAACACCGGGACAATGAGGGCCTACGAGCAGTACTTC. It yields the protein CASSKDTNTGTMRAYEQYF.

The gene calls are TRBV6-5 and TRBJ1-6; 7 nucleotides align to TRBD1. The CDR3 sequence is 13 residues long. The V gene end was trimmed by 10 bases and the J gene end by 7 bases; junction bases not matched to a gene: 7. Germline-derived CDR1 and CDR2 are MNHEY and SVGAGI. The CDR3 protein is CATRQGTNSPLHF. The CDR3 region has the DNA TGTGCCACCCGACAGGGCACGAATTCACCCCTCCACTTT.

The J gene is TRBJ2-2, the V gene TRBV5-6; 8 positions agree with TRBD1. Germline CDR1 is SGHDT and CDR2 is YYEEEE. This CDR3 is 17 amino acids long. After removal of 1 base from V and 5 bases from J, the junction contained 10 bases not matched to a gene. CDR3 DNA sequence: TGTGCCAGCAGCTTGTTGGCAGGGGGCGTATATACCGGGGAGCTGTTTTTT. Amino acids: CASSLLAGGVYTGELFF.

The rearrangement links TRBV2 to TRBJ1-5, with a weak D call TRBD1 (5 bases). This CDR3 is built from 15 residues. Germline values: CDR1 SNHLY, CDR2 FYNNEI. V was pared by 3 bases and J by 9 bases, with 18 bases between. The CDR3 loop is CASSEVDKGHRPQHF. CDR3 nucleotides: TGTGCCAGCAGTGAGGTGGACAAGGGCCATAGGCCCCAGCATTTT.

CDR3 region: CSAVQSSGNTIYF. DNA of the CDR3: TGCAGCGCAGTACAGAGCTCTGGAAACACCATATATTTT. V usage is TRBV29-1 and J usage is TRBJ1-3; D is unclear. The CDR3 is made up of 13 amino acids. Between the trimmed V and J ends, which lost 7 bases and 0 bases, there was a span of 10 bases. Germline-derived CDR1 and CDR2 are SQVTM and ANQGSEA.

Comments on this clone: At one end the junction does not follow the germline gene, possibly because of a read error. The CDR3 loop is CASSLGRPTRVEQYF. Written as DNA, the CDR3 is TGTGCTAGCAGCCTCGGACGGCCCACTAGGGTCGAGCAGTACTTC. The genes are TRBV7-7 and TRBJ2-7, with D possibly matching TRBD2 (5 bases). CDR1 and CDR2 from the germline V gene are SSHAT and FNYEAQ (reference sequence). The CDR3 totals 15 residues.

This clone occurred once. This chain connects TRBV4-1 to TRBJ2-5; no clear D gene. The CDR3 spans 15 residues. The germline gives CDR1 MGHRA, CDR2 YSYEKL. With 4 bases removed from V and 3 bases from J, the gap between germline ends came to 15 bases. In DNA, the CDR3 is TGCGCCAGCAGCCCGAGACTGCCATGGGAAGAGACCCAGTACTTC. Translating gives CASSPRLPWEETQYF.

The J gene is TRBJ1-2, the V gene TRBV3-1 (or the pseudogene TRBV3-2); D is uncertain. Trimming cost V 2 bases and J 6 bases, with 10 bases left between them. CDR1 and CDR2 from the germline V gene are LGHDT and YNNKEL (reference sequence). This CDR3 region has 13 residues. The DNA of the CDR3 is TGTGCCAGCAGCCAAAGTGTAACTAATGGCTACACCTTC. Its translation is CASSQSVTNGYTF.

CDR3 in amino acids: CASTPGRFNQPQHF. The CDR3 DNA follows: TGTGCCAGTACCCCCGGGAGGTTTAATCAGCCCCAGCATTTT. J is TRBJ1-5 and V is TRBV19; no definite D call. V lost 7 bases and J 4 bases, leaving 14 bases between the germline ends. CDR1 and CDR2 (germline): LNHDA, SQIVND (reference sequence). The CDR3 consists of 14 residues.